This paragraph reports one TCR beta chain. This entry is derived from a study of glioma-infiltrating T cells after dendritic cell vaccination. The overall study: Glioblastoma patients came from Phase I and II dendritic cell vaccination trials.

Using immunoSEQ multiplex PCR, the repertoire was profiled, and TCRdb retains in-frame clones only, with some absent. This sample has tens of thousands of clones; about 81% occur once, and the top ten carry over 2%. V lost 3 bases to trimming and J lost 9 bases, with 12 bases between them. CDR1 and CDR2 (germline): LNHDA, SQIVND (reference sequence). The CDR3 sequence is 13 residues long. Described time point: after dendritic cell vaccination, including at tumor progression/relapse. Only patients with spare fresh-frozen tumor and over two years of follow-up were included. The chain carries TRBV19 and TRBJ2-1; D is possibly TRBD2 (5 bases). The source is a human donor with glioblastoma. The sample consisted of blood, taken after dendritic cell vaccination. The CDR3, as DNA: TGTGCCAGTAGTATGCGGGCGCGGGTTGAGCAGTTCTTC. It yields the protein CASSMRARVEQFF.